The rows below give T cell receptor beta chains drawn from one sample of a study of blood T cells in healthy people across ages. TCRdb re-derived calls from the 5' RACE reads in MiXCR, one entry per CDR3 protein. The repertoire has about 640,000 distinct CDR3 sequences, about 30% of them found once; the top ten carry around 16%. Source material: blood. The receptors stem from an elderly woman in good health. Both conserved end residues are part of each CDR3. The order of the fields is clone size, J gene, D gene, V gene, CDR3 protein, CDR3 DNA. D genes are given only for firm matches. Clone size appears in some rows only: once, few, many, or a class for an expanded clone.

many | TRBJ2-7 | - | TRBV6-5 | CASKATRVEWAYEQYF | TGTGCCAGCAAAGCGACGAGGGTGGAATGGGCCTACGAGCAGTACTTC
many | TRBJ2-1 | TRBD2 | TRBV5-4 | CASKLRGGGGDNEQFF | TGTGCCAGCAAGCTAAGAGGCGGGGGAGGTGACAATGAGCAGTTCTTC
few | TRBJ1-1 | TRBD1 | TRBV7-2 | CASSSTPGQATEAFF | TGTGCCAGCAGCTCGACACCCGGACAGGCCACTGAAGCTTTCTTT
- | TRBJ1-5 | - | TRBV27 | CASSPYAYSNQPRHF | TGTGCCAGCAGTCCCTACGCGTATAGCAATCAGCCCCGGCATTTT
many | TRBJ2-3 | TRBD2 | TRBV24-1 | CATSDPGLVTDTQYF | TGTGCCACCAGTGATCCGGGACTAGTGACAGATACGCAGTATTTT
- | TRBJ2-5 | TRBD2 | TRBV30 | CAWSVRGVREQYF | TGTGCCTGGAGTGTACGGGGGGTGAGGGAGCAGTACTTC
- | TRBJ2-5 | TRBD2 | TRBV9 | CASSPSGGGPYNEQYF | TGTGCCAGCAGCCCAAGCGGCGGGGGACCCTACAATGAGCAGTACTTC
- | TRBJ1-1 | - | TRBV7-3 | CASSLGENIEAFF | TGTGCCAGCAGCTTGGGGGAGAACATTGAAGCTTTCTTT
- | TRBJ1-1 | TRBD1 | TRBV12-3/TRBV12-4 | CASIRGTGRGTEAFF | TGTGCCAGCATCAGAGGGACAGGCAGGGGCACTGAAGCTTTCTTT
few | TRBJ1-6 | - | TRBV14 | CASSQEADGSPLHF | TGTGCCAGCAGCCAAGAGGCAGATGGCTCACCCCTCCACTTT
many | TRBJ1-1 | - | TRBV5-1 | CASRSGAHNTEAFF | TGCGCCAGCAGATCGGGGGCCCATAACACTGAAGCTTTCTTT
- | TRBJ1-1 | TRBD1 | TRBV6-6 | CASSYPDRGETEAFF | TGTGCCAGCAGTTACCCGGACAGGGGAGAGACTGAAGCTTTCTTT
- | TRBJ2-5 | TRBD2 | TRBV5-1 | CATSGEGLYNEQYF | TGCGCCACCTCGGGGGAGGGGTTATACAATGAGCAGTACTTC
many | TRBJ2-6 | - | TRBV6-2/TRBV6-3 | CASSSPTLTAGANVLTF | TGTGCCAGCAGTTCCCCAACCCTCACGGCGGGGGCCAACGTCCTGACTTTC
many | TRBJ1-1 | - | TRBV6-5 | CASSPRVSNTEAFF | TGTGCCAGCAGTCCAAGGGTGTCGAACACTGAAGCTTTCTTT
many | TRBJ1-4 | TRBD1 | TRBV25-1 | CASGQATNEKLFF | TGTGCCAGTGGACAGGCAACTAATGAAAAACTGTTTTTT
many | TRBJ2-6 | TRBD2 | TRBV5-1 | CASSLAGTSVLSSGANVLTF | TGCGCCAGCAGCTTGGCCGGGACTAGCGTCCTCTCCTCTGGGGCCAACGTCCTGACTTTC
- | TRBJ2-2 | - | TRBV20-1 | CSASLESAGKIGELFF | TGCAGTGCTAGTCTGGAATCGGCAGGAAAAATCGGGGAGCTGTTTTTT
- | TRBJ1-2 | TRBD1 | TRBV14 | CASSQGTGHYGYTF | TGTGCCAGCAGCCAAGGGACAGGACACTATGGCTACACCTTC
- | TRBJ2-2 | - | TRBV15 | CATRKGRANTGELFF | TGTGCCACCAGAAAGGGTAGGGCGAACACCGGGGAGCTGTTTTTT
many | TRBJ2-7 | TRBD1 | TRBV20-1 | CSAYEPGQTYEQYF | TGCAGTGCATACGAACCGGGACAGACCTACGAGCAGTACTTC
- | TRBJ2-6 | TRBD1 | TRBV6-5 | CAGRQGEAGANVLTF | TGTGCCGGCAGACAGGGAGAGGCTGGGGCCAACGTCCTGACTTTC
- | TRBJ2-1 | TRBD2 | TRBV20-1 | CVKLAGPYNEQFF | TGCGTAAAACTAGCGGGGCCCTACAATGAGCAGTTCTTC
- | TRBJ2-1 | TRBD1 | TRBV29-1 | CSVGGQGGNEQFF | TGCAGCGTTGGGGGACAGGGGGGCAATGAGCAGTTCTTC
many | TRBJ2-1 | - | TRBV15 | CATSRAGSYNEQFF | TGTGCCACCAGCAGAGCGGGGTCCTACAATGAGCAGTTCTTC
many | TRBJ2-7 | - | TRBV7-9 | CASSKTPGRGSYEQYF | TGTGCCAGCAGCAAAACACCCGGTAGGGGGTCCTACGAGCAGTACTTC
- | TRBJ2-2 | - | TRBV6-1 | CASSEARGVTGELFF | TGTGCCAGCAGTGAGGCCAGGGGTGTCACCGGGGAGCTGTTTTTT
many | TRBJ2-7 | TRBD2 | TRBV9 | CASSAGTNSYEQYF | TGTGCCAGCAGCGCCGGGACTAACTCCTACGAGCAGTACTTC
- | TRBJ2-4 | TRBD2 | TRBV30 | CAWKAGGAKNIQYF | TGTGCCTGGAAGGCGGGGGGGGCCAAAAACATTCAGTACTTC
- | TRBJ1-1 | - | TRBV12-3/TRBV12-4 | CATEPHRALNTETFF | TGTGCCACCGAGCCTCACCGGGCCCTGAACACTGAAACTTTCTTT
- | TRBJ2-5 | TRBD2 | TRBV18 | CASQRTSGLQETQYF | TGTGCCAGCCAACGGACTAGCGGGTTGCAAGAGACCCAGTACTTC
- | TRBJ1-5 | - | TRBV30 | CAWSSDRGNQSQHF | TGTGCCTGGAGTAGTGACAGAGGCAATCAGTCCCAGCATTTT
- | TRBJ2-5 | - | TRBV6-5 | CASSLWGIEQETQYF | TGTGCCAGCAGCCTATGGGGGATAGAACAAGAGACCCAGTACTTC
many | TRBJ1-2 | TRBD1 | TRBV4-3 | CASSQDGQGDYGYTF | TGCGCCAGCAGCCAAGATGGACAGGGTGACTATGGCTACACCTTC
many | TRBJ2-7 | - | TRBV9 | CASSPRGTGEQYF | TGTGCCAGCAGCCCGAGGGGAACAGGGGAGCAGTACTTC
many | TRBJ1-6 | - | TRBV20-1 | CSARDNSLGNSPLHF | TGCAGTGCTAGAGATAACAGTTTGGGGAATTCACCCCTCCACTTT
few | TRBJ2-6 | - | TRBV5-8 | CASGRYLGAGANVLTF | TGTGCCAGCGGACGATACCTGGGGGCCGGGGCCAACGTCCTGACTTTC
many | TRBJ2-2 | - | TRBV5-4 | CASSSYSLNTGELFF | TGTGCCAGCAGCTCCTACTCATTAAACACCGGGGAGCTGTTTTTT
many | TRBJ1-5 | TRBD1 | TRBV12-3/TRBV12-4 | CASRSGQSFYSNQPQHF | TGTGCCAGCAGGTCGGGACAGTCCTTTTATAGCAATCAGCCCCAGCATTTT
many | TRBJ1-4 | - | TRBV5-1 | CASSQAGSNEKLFF | TGCGCCAGCAGCCAGGCAGGGTCTAATGAAAAACTGTTTTTT
many | TRBJ2-5 | - | TRBV5-1 | CASSLSGSRETQYF | TGCGCCAGCAGCTTGTCAGGGAGCCGCGAGACCCAGTACTTC
many | TRBJ2-5 | - | TRBV28 | CASSFLRLYQETQYF | TGTGCCAGCAGTTTCCTTCGACTCTACCAAGAGACCCAGTACTTC
many | TRBJ1-1 | - | TRBV7-7 | CASSLGLYTEAFF | TGTGCTAGCAGCTTAGGCCTGTACACTGAAGCTTTCTTT
many | TRBJ1-2 | - | TRBV6-1 | CASRMGTNYGYTF | TGTGCCAGTCGGATGGGCACTAACTATGGCTACACCTTC
many | TRBJ2-7 | - | TRBV2 | CASSTGVYEQYF | TGTGCCAGCAGTACAGGCGTCTACGAGCAGTACTTC
many | TRBJ2-1 | TRBD2 | TRBV29-1 | CSVAEGRDEQFF | TGCAGCGTTGCGGAGGGGAGGGATGAGCAGTTCTTC
many | TRBJ1-5 | TRBD1 | TRBV7-9 | CASSTWTGTSNQPQHF | TGTGCCAGCAGCACTTGGACAGGGACTAGCAATCAGCCCCAGCATTTT
many | TRBJ2-1 | - | TRBV7-3 | CASSLYPGSEQFF | TGTGCCAGCAGCTTATATCCCGGCAGTGAGCAGTTCTTC
- | TRBJ2-7 | TRBD1 | TRBV20-1 | CSAPSLRGTADETLYF | TGCAGTGCTCCGTCCCTGAGGGGGACAGCTGATGAGACCCTGTACTTC
many | TRBJ1-1 | - | TRBV20-1 | CSARDKKGTEAFF | TGCAGTGCTAGAGATAAGAAAGGGACTGAAGCTTTCTTT
- | TRBJ2-1 | TRBD2 | TRBV7-3 | CASSLVAGVTNEQFF | TGTGCCAGCAGCTTAGTAGCGGGAGTTACGAATGAGCAGTTCTTC
- | TRBJ1-6 | - | TRBV2 | CASRSKGGLSTLHF | TGTGCCAGCAGATCAAAGGGGGGCTTATCCACCCTCCACTTT
- | TRBJ2-7 | TRBD2 | TRBV9 | CASGVATRVAGFTYEQYF | TGTGCCAGCGGCGTAGCTACGAGGGTAGCGGGGTTCACCTACGAGCAGTACTTC